This entry lists 3 T cell receptor beta chains sequenced from one sample in a study of somatic mutations in cytotoxic T cells in rheumatoid arthritis. This table comes from immunoSEQ multiplex PCR, and its TCRdb copy is limited to in-frame clones, with some not included. The table lists some 15,000 clones, roughly 72% of them singletons. Source material: CD8+ T cells sorted from blood. The receptors derive from an adult with rheumatoid arthritis.

The V gene is TRBV19, the J gene TRBJ1-1; TRBD1 aligns across 7 bases. The germline gives CDR1 LNHDA, CDR2 SQIVND (reference sequence). Trimming took 6 bases from V and 0 from J; bases not matched to a gene: 7. The CDR3 spans 15 residues. The CDR3 protein is CASSLRDSMNTEAFF. DNA of the CDR3: TGTGCCAGTAGCCTCCGGGACAGTATGAACACTGAAGCTTTCTTT.

In its sample, this clone was seen once. The chain is built from TRBV18 and TRBJ2-3; TRBD2 matches at 8 bases. Germline-derived CDR1 and CDR2 are KGHSH and LQKENI. The CDR3 length is 18 residues. V was pared by 3 bases and J by 4 bases, with 15 bases of the junction left unmatched. The CDR3 DNA follows: TGTGCCAGCTCACCTTCTATGCCCGGGACTAGTTTGCCAGATACGCAGTATTTT. Its protein product is CASSPSMPGTSLPDTQYF.

J is TRBJ1-1 and V is TRBV9; no definite D call. Germline CDR1 and CDR2: SGDLS and YYNGEE. The CDR3 spans 13 residues. V was cut by 0 bases and J by 7 bases, with 10 bases left in between. CDR3 residues: CASSVVTDVEAFF. The CDR3, as DNA: TGTGCCAGCAGCGTAGTAACAGACGTTGAAGCTTTCTTT.